This T cell receptor (beta chain) originates from a study of blood T cell repertoires in COVID-19. Study context: The United States, Italy and Spain supplied acute and convalescent COVID-19 samples. Sources were T cells, B-cell-depleted T cells, or PBMCs; the material itself was cDNA or gDNA.

This CDR3 is 13 amino acids long. Per the germline V gene, CDR1 is SGHNT and CDR2 is YYREEE (reference sequence). V lost 4 bases to trimming and J lost 2 bases, with 8 bases between them. Seattle participants joined during active infection and were tracked over time. How the authors handled the data: Amplifying reference gene primers gave estimates of nucleated cell counts. Some clones are missing from TCRdb's copy, which holds only in-frame ones; the method was immunoSEQ multiplex PCR. That table supplies the V and J calls and clone size; D and trimming were determined from the DNA. The sample records hundreds of thousands of clones, about nine tenths being singletons.

The sequence was collected from a woman in her 70s with COVID-19, enrolled during active disease. Sequenced: peripheral blood. V gene TRBV5-4 combines with J gene TRBJ2-3; D remains ambiguous. The CDR3 reads CASSEDITDTQYF. CDR3 coding DNA: TGTGCCAGCAGCGAAGACATCACAGATACGCAGTATTTT.